The 17 T cell receptor beta chains in this list originate from one sample, sequenced in a study of blood T cell repertoires in COVID-19. The table came from immunoSEQ multiplex PCR; TCRdb's copy has only in-frame clones and leaves some out. The table records around 250,000 clones, 82% of them present only once. Sequences were obtained from PBMCs or T cells enriched from blood (not recorded which). The source is a man aged 40-49 years who had recovered from COVID-19.

The rearrangement joins TRBV18 to TRBJ1-3; no reliable D call. The CDR3 contains 13 residues. Trimming shortened V by 3 bases and J by 2 bases, and 5 bases separated the two germline ends. Germline loops: CDR1 KGHSH, CDR2 LQKENI. CDR3 residues: CASSPLAGNTIYF. The CDR3, as DNA: TGTGCCAGCTCACCCCTAGCTGGAAACACCATATATTTT. Filled out from reference TRBV18 and TRBJ1-3, the complete variable domain reads NAGVMQNPRHLVRRRGQEARLRCSPMKGHSHVYWYRQLPEEGLKFMVYLQKENIIDESGMPKERFSAEFPKEGPSILRIQQVVRGDSAAYFCASSPLAGNTIYFGEGSWLTVV.

The chain has TRBV30 and TRBJ1-1; possibly TRBD1 for D (5 bases). Germline CDR1 reads GTSNPN; CDR2 reads SVGIG (reference sequence). This CDR3 contains 16 residues. V shed 0 bases and J shed 9 bases, with 23 bases lying between them. As DNA, the CDR3 is TGTGCCTGGAGTGTACGATCCCCCCAAGGGGCTAGGCAAGCTTTCTTT. Translated: CAWSVRSPQGARQAFF.

This sequence joins TRBV19 and TRBJ1-6; 8 positions match TRBD1. Germline CDR1 is LNHDA and CDR2 is SQIVND (reference sequence). J gave up 8 bases and V 5 bases, and 14 bases lay outside the gene matches. This CDR3 comprises 17 residues. CDR3 sequence: CASSEFSGQGYDSPLHF. The CDR3 DNA reads TGTGCCAGTAGTGAGTTCTCCGGACAGGGATATGATTCACCCCTCCACTTT.

The V gene is TRBV7-6, the J gene TRBJ2-1; D is perhaps TRBD1 (6 bases). V lost 5 bases, J lost 7 bases, and 12 bases lay in between. The V gene's germline CDR1 is SGHVS and CDR2 FNYEAQ. This CDR3 is built from 13 residues. In DNA form, the CDR3 reads TGTGCCAGCAGCATGGAAGGGGGTAATGAGCAGTTCTTC. Protein product: CASSMEGGNEQFF. Drawing the rest from reference TRBV7-6 and TRBJ2-1, the complete variable domain is GAGVSQSPRYKVTKRGQDVALRCDPISGHVSLYWYRQALGQGPEFLTYFNYEAQQDKSGLPNDRFSAERPEGSISTLTIQRTEQRDSAMYRCASSMEGGNEQFFGPGTRLTVL.

The J gene is TRBJ2-7, the V gene TRBV7-8, with D possibly TRBD1 on 6 matching bases. Germline V gives CDR1 SGHVS, CDR2 FQNEAQ. The CDR3 contains 13 residues. V was cut by 5 bases and J by 2 bases, with 10 bases left in between. The CDR3 spells CASSRDKTYEQYF. The CDR3 coding sequence is TGTGCCAGCAGCCGGGACAAGACCTACGAGCAGTACTTC.

V gene TRBV27 combines with J gene TRBJ1-6; D is uncertain. CDR1 MNHEY and CDR2 SMNVEV come from the germline V gene (reference sequence). Trimming removed 5 bases at V and 10 bases at J, with 21 bases between. The CDR3 consists of 16 residues. The CDR3 loop is CASSPLSGVARSPLHF. The CDR3 bases are TGTGCCAGCAGTCCACTGAGCGGGGTAGCGCGGTCACCCCTCCACTTT.

The chain uses TRBV5-4 and TRBJ1-4, with a possible D match to TRBD1 (5 bases). Germline values: CDR1 SGHNT, CDR2 YYREEE (reference sequence). Trimming took 4 bases from V and 8 from J, leaving 21 bases between them. The CDR3 extends over 16 amino acids. The CDR3 DNA is TGTGCCAGCAGCAAGGGGTCTACAGCGAGGAGCGAAAAACTGTTTTTT. Translation: CASSKGSTARSEKLFF.

This clone has more than one count but fewer than ten. At the DNA level, this CDR3 is encoded by other sequences in the same sample as well. The rearrangement joins TRBV9 to TRBJ2-1, with 12 bases that match TRBD2. Trimming removed 2 bases from V and 5 bases from J; junction bases left unmatched: 2. Germline CDR1 reads SGDLS; CDR2 reads YYNGEE. The length of the CDR3 is 15 residues. In DNA, the CDR3 is TGTGCCAGCAGCGTTCTAGCGGGGGGGAACAATGAGCAGTTCTTC. The encoded protein is CASSVLAGGNNEQFF.

This chain uses TRBV27 with TRBJ2-7; 12 nucleotides agree with TRBD1. The J segment lost 1 base and the V segment lost 7 bases, leaving 2 bases of the junction unmatched. Germline V CDR1 and CDR2: MNHEY, SMNVEV (reference sequence). The CDR3 covers 14 residues. CDR3 bases: TGTGCCAGCAAGGGACAGGGGGCATCCTACGAGCAGTACTTC. Encoded protein: CASKGQGASYEQYF.

The CDR3: CAIGRGSPSGQETQYF. The DNA of the CDR3 is TGTGCCATCGGGCGAGGGAGCCCTAGCGGCCAAGAGACCCAGTACTTC. J is TRBJ2-5 and V is TRBV10-3; 7 nucleotides align to TRBD2. Trimming at V came to 8 bases and at J to 1 base, leaving 13 bases not matched to a gene. From germline, CDR1 is ENHRY and CDR2 SYGVKD. CDR3 length equals 16 residues.

This sequence joins TRBV6-5 and TRBJ1-4; TRBD1 agrees at 9 bases. Trimming removed 4 bases from V and 8 bases from J; junction bases left unmatched: 5. Germline V gene data show CDR1 as MNHEY and CDR2 as SVGAGI. The CDR3 covers 14 residues. CDR3 protein: CASSSGQGIEKLFF. CDR3 in DNA: TGTGCCAGCAGTTCCGGACAGGGGATCGAAAAACTGTTTTTT.

This chain joins TRBV27 and TRBJ1-3; D may be TRBD1 (5 bases). This CDR3 spans 16 amino acids. The germline gives CDR1 MNHEY, CDR2 SMNVEV (reference sequence). The ends were cut back, 5 bases at V and 0 bases at J, with 14 bases in the middle. The CDR3 sequence is CASSQGQATSGNTIYF. For the CDR3, the DNA is TGTGCCAGCAGTCAGGGTCAGGCCACCTCTGGAAACACCATATATTTT.

J is TRBJ2-3 and V is TRBV25-1; a possible D gene is TRBD1 (5 bases). There are 15 residues in the CDR3. The V and J ends lost 9 bases and 0 bases respectively, with 16 bases between them. Germline assignment: CDR1 MGHDK and CDR2 SYGVNS. CDR3 nucleotides: TGTGCCAGTGCGGCCCAGGGTTTAAGCACAGATACGCAGTATTTT. As protein: CASAAQGLSTDTQYF. Full variable domain (outside the CDR3, taken from reference TRBV25-1 and TRBJ2-3): EADIYQTPRYLVIGTGKKITLECSQTMGHDKMYWYQQDPGMELHLIHYSYGVNSTEKGDLSSESTVSRIRTEHFPLTLESARPSHTSQYLCASAAQGLSTDTQYFGPGTRLTVL.

V gene TRBV19 combines with J gene TRBJ1-5; perhaps TRBD1 as D (6 bases). Germline CDR1 is LNHDA and CDR2 is SQIVND (reference sequence). The CDR3 runs to 15 residues. Trimming pared 3 bases from V and 7 bases from J, leaving 16 bases between. The CDR3 nucleotides read TGTGCCAGTAGTATCAGGGGCAGGGTTGACCAGCCCCAGCATTTT. Encoded protein: CASSIRGRVDQPQHF.

The chain is built from TRBV2 and TRBJ1-3; no firm D call. Germline CDR1 and CDR2: SNHLY and FYNNEI. This CDR3 contains 15 residues. Trimming shortened V by 4 bases and J by 0 bases, and 10 bases separated the two germline ends. Written as DNA, the CDR3 is TGTGCCAGCAGTGGCCTCGGGTACTCTGGAAACACCATATATTTT. This codes for CASSGLGYSGNTIYF.

This chain links TRBV5-5 with TRBJ1-2; D unresolved. In germline, CDR1 is SGHKS, CDR2 YYEKEE (reference sequence). The CDR3 has 14 amino acids. The V end was cut by 2 bases, the J end by 0 bases, with 8 bases between. In DNA form, the CDR3 reads TGTGCCAGCAGCTTTCTTACAGCTAACTATGGCTACACCTTC. As protein: CASSFLTANYGYTF. The full variable domain, with the rest looked up from reference TRBV5-5 and TRBJ1-2, is DAGVTQSPTHLIKTRGQQVTLRCSPISGHKSVSWYQQVLGQGPQFIFQYYEKEERGRGNFPDRFSARQFPNYSSELNVNALLLGDSALYLCASSFLTANYGYTFGSGTRLTVV.

The chain recombines TRBV4-1 with TRBJ1-2; D remains ambiguous. Germline V gene lookup returns CDR1 MGHRA and CDR2 YSYEKL. The CDR3 is made up of 14 amino acids. Trimming stripped 5 bases from V and 4 bases from J, with 14 bases between. CDR3 amino acids: CASSNLHDTYGYTF. Here the CDR3 DNA reads TGCGCCAGCAGCAACTTGCACGACACCTATGGCTACACCTTC.